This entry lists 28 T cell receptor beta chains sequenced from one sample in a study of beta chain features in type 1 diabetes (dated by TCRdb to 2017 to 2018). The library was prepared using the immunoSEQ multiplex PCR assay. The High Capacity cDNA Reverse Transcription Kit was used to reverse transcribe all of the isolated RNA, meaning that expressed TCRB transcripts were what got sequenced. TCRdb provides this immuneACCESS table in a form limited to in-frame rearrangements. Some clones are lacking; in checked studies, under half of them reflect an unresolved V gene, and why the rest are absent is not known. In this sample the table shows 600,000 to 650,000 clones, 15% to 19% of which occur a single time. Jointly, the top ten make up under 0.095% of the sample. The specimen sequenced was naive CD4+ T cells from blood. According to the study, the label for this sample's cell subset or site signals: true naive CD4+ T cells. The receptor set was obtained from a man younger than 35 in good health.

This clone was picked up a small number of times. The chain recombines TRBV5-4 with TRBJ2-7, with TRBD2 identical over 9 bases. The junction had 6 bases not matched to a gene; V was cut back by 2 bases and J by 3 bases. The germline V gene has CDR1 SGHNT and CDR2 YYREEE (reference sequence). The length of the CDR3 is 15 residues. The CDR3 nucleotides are TGTGCCAGCAGCTTAGGGCCTAGCGGGAACTACGAGCAGTACTTC. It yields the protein CASSLGPSGNYEQYF.

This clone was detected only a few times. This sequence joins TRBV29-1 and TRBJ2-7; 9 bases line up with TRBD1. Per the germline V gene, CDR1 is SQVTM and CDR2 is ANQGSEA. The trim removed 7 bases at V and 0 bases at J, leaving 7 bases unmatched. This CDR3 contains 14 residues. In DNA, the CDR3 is TGCAGCGCGTCCGGGACAGGGCACTCCTACGAGCAGTACTTC. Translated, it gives CSASGTGHSYEQYF.

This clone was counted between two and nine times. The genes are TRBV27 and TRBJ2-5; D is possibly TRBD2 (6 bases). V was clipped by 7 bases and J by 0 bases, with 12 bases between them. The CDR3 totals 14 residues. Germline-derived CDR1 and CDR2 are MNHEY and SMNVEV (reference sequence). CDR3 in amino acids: CASTAGRNQETQYF. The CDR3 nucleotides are TGTGCCAGCACTGCGGGACGTAACCAAGAGACCCAGTACTTC.

The CDR3, as DNA: TGTGCCATCAGTGAGTCATCAGGGATCAATCAGCCCCAGCATTTT. Translated: CAISESSGINQPQHF. The chain combines TRBV10-3 with TRBJ1-5; D may be TRBD1 (5 bases). Germline CDR1 and CDR2: ENHRY and SYGVKD. V lost 0 bases, J lost 3 bases, and 9 bases lay in between. The length of the CDR3 is 15 residues.

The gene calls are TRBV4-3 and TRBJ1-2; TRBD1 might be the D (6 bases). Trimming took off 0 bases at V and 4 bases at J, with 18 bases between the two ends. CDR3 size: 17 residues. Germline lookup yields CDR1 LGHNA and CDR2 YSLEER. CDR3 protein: CASSQEGRDRTFYGYTF. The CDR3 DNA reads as TGCGCCAGCAGCCAAGAAGGTAGAGACAGGACCTTCTATGGCTACACCTTC.

The chain's CDR3 is CASSVDSGVQYF. The CDR3 DNA sequence: TGTGCCAGCAGTGTGGACAGTGGCGTTCAGTACTTC. V usage is TRBV7-2 and J usage is TRBJ2-4; possible D gene TRBD1, 6 bases. This CDR3 comprises 12 residues. Trimming pared 6 bases from V and 11 bases from J, leaving 14 bases between. Germline CDR1 is SGHTA and CDR2 is FQGNSA. Together with reference TRBV7-2 and TRBJ2-4, the CDR3 gives the full variable domain: GAGVSQSPSNKVTEKGKDVELRCDPISGHTALYWYRQSLGQGLEFLIYFQGNSAPDKSGLPSDRFSAERTGGSVSTLTIQRTQQEDSAVYLCASSVDSGVQYFGAGTRLSVL.

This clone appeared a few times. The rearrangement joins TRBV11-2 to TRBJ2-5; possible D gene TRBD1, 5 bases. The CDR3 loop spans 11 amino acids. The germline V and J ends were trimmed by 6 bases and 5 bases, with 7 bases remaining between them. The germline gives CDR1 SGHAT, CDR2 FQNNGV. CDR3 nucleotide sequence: TGTGCCAGCAGTCGACAGGAGACCCAGTACTTC. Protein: CASSRQETQYF.

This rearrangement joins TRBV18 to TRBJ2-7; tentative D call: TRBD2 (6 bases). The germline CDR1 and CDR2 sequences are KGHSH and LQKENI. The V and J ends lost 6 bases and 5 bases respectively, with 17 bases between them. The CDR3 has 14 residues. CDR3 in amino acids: CASSPGTRGNEQYF. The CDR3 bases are TGTGCCAGCTCTCCCGGGACTCGAGGGAACGAGCAGTACTTC.

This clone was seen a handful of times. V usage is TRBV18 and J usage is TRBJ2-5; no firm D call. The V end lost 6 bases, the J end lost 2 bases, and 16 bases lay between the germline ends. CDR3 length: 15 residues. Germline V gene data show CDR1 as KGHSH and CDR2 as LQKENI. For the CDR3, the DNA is TGTGCCAGCTCCCAAACATACGGTCTACAAGAGACCCAGTACTTC. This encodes CASSQTYGLQETQYF.

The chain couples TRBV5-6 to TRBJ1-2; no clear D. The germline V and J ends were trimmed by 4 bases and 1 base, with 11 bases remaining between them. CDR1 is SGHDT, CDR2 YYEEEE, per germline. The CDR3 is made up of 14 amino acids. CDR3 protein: CASSVQSHNYGYTF. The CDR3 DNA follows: TGTGCCAGCAGCGTGCAGTCTCATAACTATGGCTACACCTTC.

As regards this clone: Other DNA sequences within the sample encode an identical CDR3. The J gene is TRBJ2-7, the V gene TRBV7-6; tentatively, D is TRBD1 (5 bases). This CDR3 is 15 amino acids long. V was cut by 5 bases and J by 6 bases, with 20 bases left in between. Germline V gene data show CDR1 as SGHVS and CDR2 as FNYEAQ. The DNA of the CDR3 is TGTGCCAGCAGCCTCACGGAAGGGGCCACCAGCGAGCAGTACTTC. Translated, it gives CASSLTEGATSEQYF.

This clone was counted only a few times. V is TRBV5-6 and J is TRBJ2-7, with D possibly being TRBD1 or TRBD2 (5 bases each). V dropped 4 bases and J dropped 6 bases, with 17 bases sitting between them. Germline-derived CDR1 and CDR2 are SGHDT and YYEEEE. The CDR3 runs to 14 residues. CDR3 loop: CASSIGTTPIEQYF. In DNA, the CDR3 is TGTGCCAGCAGCATCGGGACCACTCCTATCGAGCAGTACTTC.

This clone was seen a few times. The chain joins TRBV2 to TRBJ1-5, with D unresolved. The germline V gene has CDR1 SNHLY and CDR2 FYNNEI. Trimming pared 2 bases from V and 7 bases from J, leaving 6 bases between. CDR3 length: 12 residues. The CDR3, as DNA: TGTGCCAGCAGTGAATATGGGCAGCCCCAGCATTTT. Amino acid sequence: CASSEYGQPQHF.

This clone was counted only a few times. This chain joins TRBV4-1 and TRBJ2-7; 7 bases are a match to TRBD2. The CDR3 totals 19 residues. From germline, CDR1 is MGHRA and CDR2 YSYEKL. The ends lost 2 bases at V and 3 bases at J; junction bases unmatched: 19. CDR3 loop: CASSQSITLRGVRSYEQYF. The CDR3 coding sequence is TGCGCCAGCAGCCAATCCATCACCCTACGGGGGGTGAGGAGCTACGAGCAGTACTTC.

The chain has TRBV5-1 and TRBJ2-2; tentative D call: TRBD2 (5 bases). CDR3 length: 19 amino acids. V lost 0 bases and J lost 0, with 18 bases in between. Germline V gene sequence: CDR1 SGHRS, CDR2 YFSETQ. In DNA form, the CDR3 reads TGCGCCAGCAGCTTGGGGTTTCGCGGGCCCCCCGCGAACACCGGGGAGCTGTTTTTT. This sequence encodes CASSLGFRGPPANTGELFF.

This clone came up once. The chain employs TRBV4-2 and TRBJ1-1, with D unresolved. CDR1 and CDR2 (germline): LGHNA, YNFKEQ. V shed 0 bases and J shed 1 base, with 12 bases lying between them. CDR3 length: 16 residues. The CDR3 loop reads CASSQDFSRTNTEAFF. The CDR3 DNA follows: TGTGCCAGCAGCCAAGATTTTTCCAGGACGAACACTGAAGCTTTCTTT.

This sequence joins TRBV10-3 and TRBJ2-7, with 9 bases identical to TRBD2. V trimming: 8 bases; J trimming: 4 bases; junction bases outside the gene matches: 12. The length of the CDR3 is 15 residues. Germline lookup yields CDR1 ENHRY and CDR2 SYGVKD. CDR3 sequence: CAIGLGASGVYEQYF. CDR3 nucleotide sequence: TGTGCCATCGGGTTAGGAGCTAGCGGGGTTTACGAGCAGTACTTC.

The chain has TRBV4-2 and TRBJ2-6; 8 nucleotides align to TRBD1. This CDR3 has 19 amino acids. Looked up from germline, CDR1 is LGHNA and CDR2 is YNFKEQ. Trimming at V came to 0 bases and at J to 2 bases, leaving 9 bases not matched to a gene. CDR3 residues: CASSQDLGQGFAGANVLTF. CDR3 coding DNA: TGTGCCAGCAGCCAAGATCTAGGACAGGGATTTGCTGGGGCCAACGTCCTGACTTTC.

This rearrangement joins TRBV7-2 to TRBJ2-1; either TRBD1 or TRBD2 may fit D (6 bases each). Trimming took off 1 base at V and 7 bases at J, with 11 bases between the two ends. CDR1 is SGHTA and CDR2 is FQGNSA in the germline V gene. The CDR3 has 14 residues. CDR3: CASSLGQGRNEQFF. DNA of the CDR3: TGTGCCAGCAGCTTAGGTCAGGGGAGGAATGAGCAGTTCTTC.

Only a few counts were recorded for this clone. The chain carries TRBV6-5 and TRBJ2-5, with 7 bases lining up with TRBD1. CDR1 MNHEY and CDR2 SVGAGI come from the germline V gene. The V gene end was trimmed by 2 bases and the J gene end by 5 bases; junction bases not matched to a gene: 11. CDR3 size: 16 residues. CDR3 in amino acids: CASSYRPTGQWETQYF. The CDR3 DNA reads TGTGCCAGCAGTTACCGGCCTACGGGACAGTGGGAGACCCAGTACTTC.

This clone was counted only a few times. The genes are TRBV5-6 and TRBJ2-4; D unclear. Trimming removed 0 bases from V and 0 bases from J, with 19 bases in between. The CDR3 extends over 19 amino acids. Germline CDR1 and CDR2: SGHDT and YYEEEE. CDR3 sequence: CASSLAGQAPLLAKNIQYF. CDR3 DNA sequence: TGTGCCAGCAGCTTGGCCGGGCAGGCTCCCCTCTTAGCCAAAAACATTCAGTACTTC.

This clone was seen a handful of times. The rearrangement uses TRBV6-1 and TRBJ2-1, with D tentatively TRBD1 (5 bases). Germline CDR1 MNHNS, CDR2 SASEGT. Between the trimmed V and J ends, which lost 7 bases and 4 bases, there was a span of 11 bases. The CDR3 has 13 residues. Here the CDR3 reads CASTRTKYNEQFF. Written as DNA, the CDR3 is TGTGCCAGCACGAGGACAAAATACAATGAGCAGTTCTTC.

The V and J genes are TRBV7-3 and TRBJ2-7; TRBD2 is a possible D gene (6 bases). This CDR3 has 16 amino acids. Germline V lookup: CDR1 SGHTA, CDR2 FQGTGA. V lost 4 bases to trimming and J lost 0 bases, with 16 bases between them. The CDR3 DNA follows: TGTGCCAGCAGCTCGTCTGGACGGGAGAGCTCCTACGAGCAGTACTTC. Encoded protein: CASSSSGRESSYEQYF.

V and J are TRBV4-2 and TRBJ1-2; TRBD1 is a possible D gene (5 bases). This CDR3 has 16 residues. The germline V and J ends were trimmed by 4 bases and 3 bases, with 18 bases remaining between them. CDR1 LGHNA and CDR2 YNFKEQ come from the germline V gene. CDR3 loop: CASSRDPTGVYYGYTF. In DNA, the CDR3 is TGTGCCAGCAGCCGGGACCCCACGGGGGTATACTATGGCTACACCTTC.

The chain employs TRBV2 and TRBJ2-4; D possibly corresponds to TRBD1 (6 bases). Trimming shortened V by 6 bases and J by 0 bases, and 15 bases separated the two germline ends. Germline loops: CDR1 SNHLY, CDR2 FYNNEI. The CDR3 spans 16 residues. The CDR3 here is CASRVQGSQAKNIQYF. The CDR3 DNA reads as TGTGCCAGCAGGGTACAGGGATCCCAAGCCAAAAACATTCAGTACTTC. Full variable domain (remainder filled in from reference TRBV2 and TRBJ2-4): EPEVTQTPSHQVTQMGQEVILRCVPISNHLYFYWYRQILGQKVEFLVSFYNNEISEKSEIFDDQFSVERPDGSNFTLKIRSTKLEDSAMYFCASRVQGSQAKNIQYFGAGTRLSVL.

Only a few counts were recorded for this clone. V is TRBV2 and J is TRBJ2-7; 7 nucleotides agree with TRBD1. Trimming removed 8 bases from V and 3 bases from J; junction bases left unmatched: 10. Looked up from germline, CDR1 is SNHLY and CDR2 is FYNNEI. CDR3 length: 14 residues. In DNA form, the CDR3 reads TGTGCCAGCCGACCTTCCGGACAGGTCTACGAGCAGTACTTC. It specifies CASRPSGQVYEQYF.

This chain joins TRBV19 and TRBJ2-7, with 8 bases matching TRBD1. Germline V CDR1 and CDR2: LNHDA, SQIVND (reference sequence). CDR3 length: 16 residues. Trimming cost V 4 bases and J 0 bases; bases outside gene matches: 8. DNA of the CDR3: TGTGCCAGTAGTAGTCCGGGACAGGTCAGCTCCTACGAGCAGTACTTC. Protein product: CASSSPGQVSSYEQYF.

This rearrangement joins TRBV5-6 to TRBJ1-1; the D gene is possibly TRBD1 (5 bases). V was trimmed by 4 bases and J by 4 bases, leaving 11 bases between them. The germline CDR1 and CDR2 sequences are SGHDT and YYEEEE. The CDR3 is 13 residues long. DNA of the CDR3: TGTGCCAGCAGCCGGTGGGGCGGCACTGAAGCTTTCTTT. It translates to CASSRWGGTEAFF.